The present T cell receptor (beta chain) was sequenced within a study of blood T cell repertoires in COVID-19. Study background: Both acute and convalescent COVID-19 samples were obtained from the United States, Italy and Spain. T cells, B-cell-depleted T cells, or PBMCs supplied cDNA or gDNA.

Followed over time, Seattle patients had been enrolled while infection was active. Methods used by the authors: From reference gene primer amplification, estimates of nucleated cell counts were derived. Sequenced by immunoSEQ multiplex PCR; TCRdb stores in-frame clones only, minus some. V, J and clone size reflect that table, while D and trimming were determined from the DNA. This table holds roughly 410,000 clones, approximately 89% found once. The sample consisted of peripheral blood. The receptor was isolated from a woman between 40 and 50 years old with COVID-19, enrolled during active disease.

The CDR3 DNA reads TGTGCCAGCAGCCCGGGACTTATCGAGCAGCCCCAGCATTTT. Translation gives CASSPGLIEQPQHF. The genes are TRBV11-2 and TRBJ1-5; a possible D gene is TRBD1 (5 bases). V gave up 5 bases and J gave up 7 bases, with 15 bases separating them. The CDR3 length is 14 residues. CDR1 and CDR2 (germline): SGHAT, FQNNGV.